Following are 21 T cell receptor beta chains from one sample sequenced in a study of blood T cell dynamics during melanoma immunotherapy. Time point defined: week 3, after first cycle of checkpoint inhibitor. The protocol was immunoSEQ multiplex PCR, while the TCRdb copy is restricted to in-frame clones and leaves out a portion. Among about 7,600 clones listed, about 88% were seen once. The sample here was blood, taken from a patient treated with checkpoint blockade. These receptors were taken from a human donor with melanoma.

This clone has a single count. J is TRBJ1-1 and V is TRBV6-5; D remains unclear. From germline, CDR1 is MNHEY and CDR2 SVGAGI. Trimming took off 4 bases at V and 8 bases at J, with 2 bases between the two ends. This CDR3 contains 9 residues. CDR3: CASSSEAFF. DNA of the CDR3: TGTGCCAGCAGTTCGGAAGCTTTCTTT.

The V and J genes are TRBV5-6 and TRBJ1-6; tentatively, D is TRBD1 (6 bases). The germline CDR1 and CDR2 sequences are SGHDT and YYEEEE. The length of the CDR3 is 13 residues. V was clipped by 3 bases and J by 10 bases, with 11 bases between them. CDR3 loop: CASSSWGHSPLHF. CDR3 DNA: TGTGCCAGCAGCTCCTGGGGGCACTCACCCCTCCACTTT.

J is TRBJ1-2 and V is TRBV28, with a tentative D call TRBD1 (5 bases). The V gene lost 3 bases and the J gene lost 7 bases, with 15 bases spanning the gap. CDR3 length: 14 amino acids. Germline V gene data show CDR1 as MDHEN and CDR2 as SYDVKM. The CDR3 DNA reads TGTGCCAGCAGTTTGCTGGGGGGTTCCATTGGCTACACCTTC. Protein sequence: CASSLLGGSIGYTF.

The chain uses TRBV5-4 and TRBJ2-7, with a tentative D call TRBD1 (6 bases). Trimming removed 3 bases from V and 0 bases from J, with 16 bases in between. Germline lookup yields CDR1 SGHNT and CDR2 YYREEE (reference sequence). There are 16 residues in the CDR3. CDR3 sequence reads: CASSSTTGSPSYEQYF. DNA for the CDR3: TGTGCCAGCAGCTCGACGACAGGATCCCCCTCCTACGAGCAGTACTTC.

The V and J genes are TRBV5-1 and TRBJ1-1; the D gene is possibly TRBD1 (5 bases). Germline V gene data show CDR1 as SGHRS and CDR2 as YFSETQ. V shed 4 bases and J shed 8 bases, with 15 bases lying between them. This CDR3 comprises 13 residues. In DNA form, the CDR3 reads TGCGCCAGCAGCGGATCTGTCGCAGGGGAAGCTTTCTTT. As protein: CASSGSVAGEAFF.

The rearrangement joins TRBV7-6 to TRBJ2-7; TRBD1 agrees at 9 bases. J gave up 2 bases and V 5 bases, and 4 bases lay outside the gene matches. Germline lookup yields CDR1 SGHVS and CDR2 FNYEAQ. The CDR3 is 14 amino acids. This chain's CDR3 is CASSIRQGAYEQYF. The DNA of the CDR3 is TGTGCCAGCAGCATCCGACAGGGGGCCTACGAGCAGTACTTC.

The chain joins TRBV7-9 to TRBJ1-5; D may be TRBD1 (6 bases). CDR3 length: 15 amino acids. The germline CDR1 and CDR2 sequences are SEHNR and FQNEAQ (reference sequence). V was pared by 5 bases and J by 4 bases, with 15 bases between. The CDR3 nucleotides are TGTGCCAGCAGCCCCCCAGGGGCTGGAAATCAGCCCCAGCATTTT. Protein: CASSPPGAGNQPQHF.

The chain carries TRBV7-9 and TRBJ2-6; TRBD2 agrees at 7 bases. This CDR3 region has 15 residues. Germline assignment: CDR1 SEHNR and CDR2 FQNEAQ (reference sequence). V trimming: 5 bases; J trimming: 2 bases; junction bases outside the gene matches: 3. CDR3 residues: CASSLRGAGANVLTF. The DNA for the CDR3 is TGTGCCAGCAGCCTCCGGGGGGCTGGGGCCAACGTCCTGACTTTC.

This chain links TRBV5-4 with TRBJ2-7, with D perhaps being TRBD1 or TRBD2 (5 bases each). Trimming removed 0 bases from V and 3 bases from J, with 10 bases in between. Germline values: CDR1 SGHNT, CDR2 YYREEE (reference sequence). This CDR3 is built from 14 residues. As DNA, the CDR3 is TGTGCCAGCAGCTTGGTGGGGGTAGGCTACGAGCAGTACTTC. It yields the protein CASSLVGVGYEQYF.

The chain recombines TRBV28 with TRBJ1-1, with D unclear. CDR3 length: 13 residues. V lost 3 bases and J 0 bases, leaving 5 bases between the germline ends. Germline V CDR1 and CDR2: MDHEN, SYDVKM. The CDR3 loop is CASSLTVNTEAFF. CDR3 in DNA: TGTGCCAGCAGTTTGACGGTGAACACTGAAGCTTTCTTT.

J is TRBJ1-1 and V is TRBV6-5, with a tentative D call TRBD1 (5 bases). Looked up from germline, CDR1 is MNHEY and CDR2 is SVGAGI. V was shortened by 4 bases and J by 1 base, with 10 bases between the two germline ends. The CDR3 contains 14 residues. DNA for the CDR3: TGTGCCAGCAGTTCCCGACAGAAGAACACTGAAGCTTTCTTT. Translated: CASSSRQKNTEAFF.

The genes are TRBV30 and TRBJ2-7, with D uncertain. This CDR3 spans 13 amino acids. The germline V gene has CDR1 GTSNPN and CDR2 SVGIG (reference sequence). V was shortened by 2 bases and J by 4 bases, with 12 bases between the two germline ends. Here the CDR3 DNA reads TGTGCCTGGAGTCCACCGACCCCTTACGAGCAGTACTTC. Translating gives CAWSPPTPYEQYF. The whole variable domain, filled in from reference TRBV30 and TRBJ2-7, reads SQTIHQWPATLVQPVGSPLSLECTVEGTSNPNLYWYRQAAGRGLQLLFYSVGIGQISSEVPQNLSASRPQDRQFILSSKKLLLSDSGFYLCAWSPPTPYEQYFGPGTRLTVT.

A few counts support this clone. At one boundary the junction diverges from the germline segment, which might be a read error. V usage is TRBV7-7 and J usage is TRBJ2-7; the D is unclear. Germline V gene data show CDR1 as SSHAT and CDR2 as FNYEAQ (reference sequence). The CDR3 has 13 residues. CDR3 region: CASSPGLGYEQYF. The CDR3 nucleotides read TGTGCTAGCAGCCCCGGATTGGGATACGAGCAGTACTTC.

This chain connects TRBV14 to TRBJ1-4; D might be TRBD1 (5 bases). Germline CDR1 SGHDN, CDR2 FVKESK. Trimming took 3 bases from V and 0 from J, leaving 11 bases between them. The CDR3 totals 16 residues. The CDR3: CASSQWGLATNEKLFF. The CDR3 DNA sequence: TGTGCCAGCAGCCAGTGGGGACTCGCAACTAATGAAAAACTGTTTTTT.

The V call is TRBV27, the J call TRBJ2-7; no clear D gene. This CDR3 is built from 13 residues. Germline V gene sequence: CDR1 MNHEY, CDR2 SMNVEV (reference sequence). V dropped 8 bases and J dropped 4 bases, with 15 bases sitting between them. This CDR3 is CASSRPPAYEQYF. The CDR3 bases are TGTGCCAGCTCCCGCCCCCCCGCGTACGAGCAGTACTTC.

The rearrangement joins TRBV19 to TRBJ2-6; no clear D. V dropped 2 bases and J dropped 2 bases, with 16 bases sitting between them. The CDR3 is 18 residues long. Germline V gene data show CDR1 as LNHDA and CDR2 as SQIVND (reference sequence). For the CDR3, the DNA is TGTGCCAGTAGTATAAACACGGCTCTCTATACTGGGGCCAACGTCCTGACTTTC. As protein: CASSINTALYTGANVLTF.

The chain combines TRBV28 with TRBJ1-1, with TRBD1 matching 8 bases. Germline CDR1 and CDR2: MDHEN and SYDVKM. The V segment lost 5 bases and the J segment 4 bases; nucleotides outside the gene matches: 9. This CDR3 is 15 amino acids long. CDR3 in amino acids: CASSDHGTGFTEAFF. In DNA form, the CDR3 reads TGTGCCAGCAGTGATCACGGGACAGGTTTCACTGAAGCTTTCTTT.

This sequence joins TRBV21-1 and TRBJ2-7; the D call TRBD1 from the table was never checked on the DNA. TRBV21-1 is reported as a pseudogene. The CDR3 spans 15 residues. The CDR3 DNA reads TGTGCCAGCGTCCGTAGGACAGGGGGCCGCTACGAGCAGTACTTC. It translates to CASVRRTGGRYEQYF.

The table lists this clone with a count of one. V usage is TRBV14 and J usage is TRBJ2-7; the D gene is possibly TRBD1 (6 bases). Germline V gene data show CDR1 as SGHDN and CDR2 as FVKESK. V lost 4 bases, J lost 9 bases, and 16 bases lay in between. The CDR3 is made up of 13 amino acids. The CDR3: CASSLSQGSLQYF. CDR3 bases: TGTGCCAGCAGCCTAAGTCAGGGGTCACTGCAGTACTTC.

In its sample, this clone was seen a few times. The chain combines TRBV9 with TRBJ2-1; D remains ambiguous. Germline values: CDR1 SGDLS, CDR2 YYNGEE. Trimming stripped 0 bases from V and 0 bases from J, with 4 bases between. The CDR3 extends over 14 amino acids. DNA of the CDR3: TGTGCCAGCAGCGTAGGCGGCTCCTACAATGAGCAGTTCTTC. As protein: CASSVGGSYNEQFF.

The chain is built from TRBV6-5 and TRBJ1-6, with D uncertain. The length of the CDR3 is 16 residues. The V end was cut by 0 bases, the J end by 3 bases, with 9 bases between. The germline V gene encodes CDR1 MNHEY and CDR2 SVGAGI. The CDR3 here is CASSYSDGFYNSPLHF. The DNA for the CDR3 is TGTGCCAGCAGTTACTCGGACGGTTTCTATAATTCACCCCTCCACTTT.